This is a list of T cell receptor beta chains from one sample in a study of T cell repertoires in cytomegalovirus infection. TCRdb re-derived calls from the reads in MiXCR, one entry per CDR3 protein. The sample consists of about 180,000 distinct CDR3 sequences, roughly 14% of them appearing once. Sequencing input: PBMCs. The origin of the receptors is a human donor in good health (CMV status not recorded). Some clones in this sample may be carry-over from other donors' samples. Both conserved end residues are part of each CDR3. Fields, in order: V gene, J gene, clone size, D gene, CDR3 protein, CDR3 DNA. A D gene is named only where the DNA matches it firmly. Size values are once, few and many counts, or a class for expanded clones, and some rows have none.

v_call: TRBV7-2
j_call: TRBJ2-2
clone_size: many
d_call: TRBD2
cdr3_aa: CASSLQGTSGSVGELFF
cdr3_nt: TGTGCCAGCAGCTTGCAGGGGACTAGCGGGAGTGTCGGGGAGCTGTTTTTT

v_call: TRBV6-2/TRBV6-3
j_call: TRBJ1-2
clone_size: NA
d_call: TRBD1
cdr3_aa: CASLTGQGIGYTF
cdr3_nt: TGTGCCAGCCTGACGGGACAGGGGATTGGCTACACCTTC

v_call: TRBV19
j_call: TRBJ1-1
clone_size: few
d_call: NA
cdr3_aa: CASSIGRGVTPEAFF
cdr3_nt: TGTGCCAGTAGTATTGGACGGGGGGTGACCCCTGAAGCTTTCTTT

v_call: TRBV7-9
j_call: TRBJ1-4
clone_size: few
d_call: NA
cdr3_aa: CASSVTGSGEKLFF
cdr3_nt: TGTGCCAGCAGCGTCACAGGTTCAGGTGAAAAACTGTTTTTT

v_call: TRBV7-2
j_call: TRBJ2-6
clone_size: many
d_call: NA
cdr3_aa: CASSGRDPPGANVLTF
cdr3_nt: TGTGCCAGCAGCGGCCGGGACCCGCCTGGGGCCAACGTCCTGACTTTC

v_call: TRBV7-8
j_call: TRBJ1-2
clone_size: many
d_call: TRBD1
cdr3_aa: CASSQGQRSYGYTF
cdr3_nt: TGTGCCAGCAGCCAGGGACAGAGGTCCTATGGCTACACCTTC

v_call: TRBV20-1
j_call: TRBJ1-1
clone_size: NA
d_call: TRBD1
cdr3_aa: CSAPFPAGGESGAFF
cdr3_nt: TGCAGTGCTCCTTTCCCGGCAGGGGGCGAATCGGGCGCTTTCTTT

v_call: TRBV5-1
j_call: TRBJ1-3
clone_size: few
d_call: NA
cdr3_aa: CASSLRAFSGNTIYF
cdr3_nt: TGCGCCAGCAGCTTGAGGGCGTTCTCTGGAAACACCATATATTTT

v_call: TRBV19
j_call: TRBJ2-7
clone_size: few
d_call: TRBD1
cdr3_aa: CASSPGTGEGYEQYF
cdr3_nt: TGTGCCAGTAGTCCGGGGACAGGCGAGGGGTACGAGCAGTACTTC

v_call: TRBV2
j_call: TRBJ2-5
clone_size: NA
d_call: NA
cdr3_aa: CASKNSQETQYF
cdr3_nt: TGTGCCAGCAAGAACAGCCAAGAGACCCAGTACTTC

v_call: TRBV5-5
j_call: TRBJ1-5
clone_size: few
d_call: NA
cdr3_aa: CASRPTPTANQPQHF
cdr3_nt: TGTGCCAGCAGACCAACCCCGACGGCGAATCAGCCCCAGCATTTT

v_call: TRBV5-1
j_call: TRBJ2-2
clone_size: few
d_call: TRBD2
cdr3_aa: CASSSRLAGTPRTGELFF
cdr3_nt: TGCGCCAGCAGCTCAAGACTAGCGGGGACCCCGAGAACCGGGGAGCTGTTTTTT

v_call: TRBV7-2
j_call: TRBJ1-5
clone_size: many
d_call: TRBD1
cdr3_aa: CASSFRDREGPQHF
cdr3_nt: TGTGCCAGCAGCTTCCGGGACAGGGAAGGGCCCCAGCATTTT

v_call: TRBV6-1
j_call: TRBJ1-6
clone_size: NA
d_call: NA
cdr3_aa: CASSEAAPLHF
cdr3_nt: TGTGCCAGCAGTGAAGCAGCACCCCTCCACTTT

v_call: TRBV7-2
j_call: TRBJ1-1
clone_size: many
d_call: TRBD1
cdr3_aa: CASSLDRAVTEAFF
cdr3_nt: TGTGCCAGCAGCTTGGACAGGGCCGTCACTGAAGCTTTCTTT

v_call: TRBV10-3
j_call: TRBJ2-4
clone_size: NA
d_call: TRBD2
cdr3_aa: CAIAGGSGGGIQYF
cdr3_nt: TGTGCCATTGCGGGGGGATCCGGTGGGGGCATTCAGTACTTC

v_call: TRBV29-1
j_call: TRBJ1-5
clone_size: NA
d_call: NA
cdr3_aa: CSVGSRRGQPQHF
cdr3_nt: TGCAGCGTTGGGTCCCGGCGGGGTCAGCCCCAGCATTTT

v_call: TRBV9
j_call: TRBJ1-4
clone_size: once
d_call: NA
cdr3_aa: CASSGGPNEKLFF
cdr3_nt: TGTGCCAGCAGCGGGGGACCTAATGAAAAACTGTTTTTT

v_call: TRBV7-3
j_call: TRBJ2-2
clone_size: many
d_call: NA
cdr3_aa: CASSLYQGTTGELFF
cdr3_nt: TGTGCCAGCAGCTTATATCAGGGGACCACCGGGGAGCTGTTTTTT

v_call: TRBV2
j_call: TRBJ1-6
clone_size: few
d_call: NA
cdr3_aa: CASSAGRVNDSPLHF
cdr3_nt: TGTGCCAGCAGTGCGGGCAGGGTGAACGATTCACCCCTCCACTTT

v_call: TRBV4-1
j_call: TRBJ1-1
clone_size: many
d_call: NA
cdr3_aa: CASSPRGMNTEAFF
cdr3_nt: TGCGCCAGCAGCCCCAGAGGTATGAACACTGAAGCTTTCTTT

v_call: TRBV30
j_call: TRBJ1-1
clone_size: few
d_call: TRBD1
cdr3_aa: CAWEDRGNTEAFF
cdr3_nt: TGTGCCTGGGAGGACAGGGGGAACACTGAAGCTTTCTTT

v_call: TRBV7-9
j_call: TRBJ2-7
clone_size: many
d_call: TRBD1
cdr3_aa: CASSAWTGSSSEQYF
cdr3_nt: TGTGCCAGCAGCGCCTGGACAGGGAGTTCGTCCGAGCAGTACTTC

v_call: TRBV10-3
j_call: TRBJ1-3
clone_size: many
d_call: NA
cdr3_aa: CAIFEVGKNTIYF
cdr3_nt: TGTGCCATCTTTGAGGTGGGGAAGAACACCATATATTTT

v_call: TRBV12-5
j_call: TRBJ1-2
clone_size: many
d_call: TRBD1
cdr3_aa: CASGLVLEFVGTGYGYTF
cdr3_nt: TGTGCTAGTGGTTTGGTACTAGAATTCGTAGGGACAGGGTATGGCTACACCTTC

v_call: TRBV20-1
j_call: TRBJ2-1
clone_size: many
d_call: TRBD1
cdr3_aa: CSGCRGPGTGDNEQFF
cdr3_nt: TGCAGTGGGTGCAGGGGGCCCGGGACAGGTGACAATGAGCAGTTCTTC

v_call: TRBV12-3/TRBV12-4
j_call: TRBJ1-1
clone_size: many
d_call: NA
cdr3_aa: CASSFASRNTEAFF
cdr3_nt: TGTGCCAGCAGTTTCGCATCTAGGAACACTGAAGCTTTCTTT

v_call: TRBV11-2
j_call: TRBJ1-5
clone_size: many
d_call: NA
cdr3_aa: CASSLDYRQPQHF
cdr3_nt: TGTGCCAGCAGCTTAGATTACAGACAGCCCCAGCATTTT

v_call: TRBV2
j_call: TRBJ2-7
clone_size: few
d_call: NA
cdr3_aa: CASRQVYEQYF
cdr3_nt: TGTGCCAGCCGACAGGTATACGAGCAGTACTTC

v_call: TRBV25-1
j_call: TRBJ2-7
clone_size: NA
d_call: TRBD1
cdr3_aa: CASRGQFSYEQYF
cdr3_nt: TGTGCCAGCAGGGGACAGTTCTCCTACGAGCAGTACTTC

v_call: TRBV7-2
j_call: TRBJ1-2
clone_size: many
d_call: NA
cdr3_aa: CASSPGQTYGYTF
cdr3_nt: TGTGCCAGCAGCCCCGGACAGACGTATGGCTACACCTTC

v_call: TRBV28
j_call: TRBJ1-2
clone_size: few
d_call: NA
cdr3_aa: CASSPDAGYTF
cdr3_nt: TGTGCCAGCAGTCCTGACGCTGGCTACACCTTC

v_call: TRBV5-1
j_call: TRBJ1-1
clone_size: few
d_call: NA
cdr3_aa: CASSFPGVTEAFF
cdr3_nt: TGCGCCAGCAGCTTCCCAGGGGTCACTGAAGCTTTCTTT

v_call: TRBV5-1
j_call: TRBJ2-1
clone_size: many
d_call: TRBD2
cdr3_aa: CASRTSGGYNEQFF
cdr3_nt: TGCGCCAGTAGGACTAGCGGGGGGTACAATGAGCAGTTCTTC

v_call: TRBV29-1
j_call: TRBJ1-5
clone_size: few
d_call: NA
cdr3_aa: CSVGGPGNQPQHF
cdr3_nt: TGCAGCGTTGGAGGACCAGGGAATCAGCCCCAGCATTTT

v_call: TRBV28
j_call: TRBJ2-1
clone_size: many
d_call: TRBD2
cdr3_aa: CASKPAGVSSYNEQFF
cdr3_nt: TGTGCCAGCAAACCAGCGGGAGTGTCTTCCTACAATGAGCAGTTCTTC

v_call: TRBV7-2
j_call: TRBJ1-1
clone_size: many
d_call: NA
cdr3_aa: CASSFGMNTEAFF
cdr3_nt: TGTGCCAGCAGCTTCGGGATGAACACTGAAGCTTTCTTT

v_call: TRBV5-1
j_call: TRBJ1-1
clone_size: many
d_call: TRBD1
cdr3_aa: CASSRGTANTEAFF
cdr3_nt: TGCGCCAGCAGCCGCGGGACAGCGAACACTGAAGCTTTCTTT

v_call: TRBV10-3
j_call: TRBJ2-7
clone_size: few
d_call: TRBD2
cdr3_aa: CAISKTSGSSYEQYF
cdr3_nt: TGTGCCATCAGTAAAACTAGCGGGAGCAGCTACGAGCAGTACTTC

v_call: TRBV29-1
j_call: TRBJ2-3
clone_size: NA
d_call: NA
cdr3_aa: CSVERSTDTQYF
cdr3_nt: TGCAGCGTTGAAAGGAGCACAGATACGCAGTATTTT

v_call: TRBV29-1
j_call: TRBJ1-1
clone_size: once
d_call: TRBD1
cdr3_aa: CSMIGRGRSGNTEAFF
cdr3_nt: TGCAGCATGATTGGTAGGGGGCGGTCGGGGAACACTGAAGCTTTCTTT

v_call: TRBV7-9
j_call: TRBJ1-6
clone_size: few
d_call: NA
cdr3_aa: CASSPGGNNSPLHF
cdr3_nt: TGTGCCAGCAGCCCCGGGGGGAATAATTCACCCCTCCACTTT

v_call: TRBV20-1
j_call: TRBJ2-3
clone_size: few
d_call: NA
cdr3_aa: CSARGRESTDTQYF
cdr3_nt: TGCAGTGCTAGAGGGAGGGAATCAACAGATACGCAGTATTTT

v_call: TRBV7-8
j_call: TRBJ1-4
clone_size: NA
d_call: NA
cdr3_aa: CASSPQNPANEKLFF
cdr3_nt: TGTGCCAGCAGCCCGCAAAACCCGGCTAATGAAAAACTGTTTTTT

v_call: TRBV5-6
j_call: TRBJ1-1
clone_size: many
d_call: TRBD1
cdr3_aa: CASSLRGGTEAFF
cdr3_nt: TGTGCCAGCAGCCTCAGGGGGGGAACTGAAGCTTTCTTT

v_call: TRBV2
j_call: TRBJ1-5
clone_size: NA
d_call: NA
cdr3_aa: CASGIYWPQHF
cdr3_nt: TGTGCCAGCGGAATCTACTGGCCCCAGCATTTT

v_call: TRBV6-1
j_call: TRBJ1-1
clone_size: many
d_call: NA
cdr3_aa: CASSDPRVNTEAFF
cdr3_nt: TGTGCCAGCAGTGATCCCAGGGTGAACACTGAAGCTTTCTTT

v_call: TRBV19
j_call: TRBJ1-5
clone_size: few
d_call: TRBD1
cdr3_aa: CAIIRGQGMDQPQHF
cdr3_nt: TGTGCGATTATCCGAGGACAGGGAATGGATCAGCCCCAGCATTTT

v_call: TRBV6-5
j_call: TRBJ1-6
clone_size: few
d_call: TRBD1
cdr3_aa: CASRSQGQGVPTLHF
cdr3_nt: TGTGCCAGCAGAAGTCAGGGACAGGGGGTCCCGACCCTCCACTTT

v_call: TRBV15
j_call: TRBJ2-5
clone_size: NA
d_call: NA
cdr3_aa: CATGGDQETQYF
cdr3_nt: TGTGCCACCGGAGGTGATCAAGAGACCCAGTACTTC

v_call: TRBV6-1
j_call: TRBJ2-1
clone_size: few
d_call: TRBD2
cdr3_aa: CASSRSGGENEQFF
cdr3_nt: TGTGCCAGCAGTCGTAGCGGGGGGGAAAATGAGCAGTTCTTC

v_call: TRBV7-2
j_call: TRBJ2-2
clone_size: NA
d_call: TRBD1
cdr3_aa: CASSYRGPTGGELFF
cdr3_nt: TGTGCCAGCAGCTACAGGGGACCCACAGGCGGGGAGCTGTTTTTT

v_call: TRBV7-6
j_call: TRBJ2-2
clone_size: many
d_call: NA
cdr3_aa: CASRKTGNTGELFF
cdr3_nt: TGTGCCAGCAGGAAGACAGGGAACACCGGGGAGCTGTTTTTT